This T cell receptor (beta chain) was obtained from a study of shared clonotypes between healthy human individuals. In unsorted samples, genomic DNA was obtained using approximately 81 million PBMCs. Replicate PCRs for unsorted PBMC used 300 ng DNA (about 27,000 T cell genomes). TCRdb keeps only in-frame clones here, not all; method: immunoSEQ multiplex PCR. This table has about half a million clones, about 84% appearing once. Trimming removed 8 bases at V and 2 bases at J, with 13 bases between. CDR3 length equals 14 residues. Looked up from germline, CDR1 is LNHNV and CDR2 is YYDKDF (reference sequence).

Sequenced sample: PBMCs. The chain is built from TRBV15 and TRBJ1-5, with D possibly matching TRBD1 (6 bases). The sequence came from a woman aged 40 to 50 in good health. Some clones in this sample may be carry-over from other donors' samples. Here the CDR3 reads CATGKQGGNQPQHF. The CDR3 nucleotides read TGTGCCACCGGGAAACAGGGAGGCAATCAGCCCCAGCATTTT.